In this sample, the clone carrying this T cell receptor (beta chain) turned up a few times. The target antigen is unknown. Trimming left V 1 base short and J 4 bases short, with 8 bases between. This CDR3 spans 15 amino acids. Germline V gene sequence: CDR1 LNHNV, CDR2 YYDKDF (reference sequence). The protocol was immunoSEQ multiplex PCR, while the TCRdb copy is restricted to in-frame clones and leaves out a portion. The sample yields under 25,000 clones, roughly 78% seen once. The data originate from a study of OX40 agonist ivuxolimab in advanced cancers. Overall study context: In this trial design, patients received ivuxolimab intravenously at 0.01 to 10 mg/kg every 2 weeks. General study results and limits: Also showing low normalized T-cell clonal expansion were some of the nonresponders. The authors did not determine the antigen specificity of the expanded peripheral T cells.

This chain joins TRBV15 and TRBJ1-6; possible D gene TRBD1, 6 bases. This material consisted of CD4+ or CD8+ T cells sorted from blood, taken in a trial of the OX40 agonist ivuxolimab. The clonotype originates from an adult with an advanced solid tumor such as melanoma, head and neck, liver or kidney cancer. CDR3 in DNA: TGTGCCACCAGCAGAGGGGACAATTATAATTCACCCCTCCACTTT. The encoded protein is CATSRGDNYNSPLHF.